This TCR beta chain derives from a study of T-cell reconstitution after alpha-beta-depleted transplantation in children. Notes on the study in general: Some patients showed high day-60 TCRbeta diversity, which derived from surviving recipient T cells and thymic progenitors. From newly produced T cells came most of the T-cell counts and diversity one year after transplant. The study reportedly traced alpha-beta T cells about two months after transplant to several hundred expanded graft clones.

Unique molecular identifiers were incorporated into the prepared TCRbeta library. A single record per CDR3 protein comes from TCRdb applying MiXCR to the PCR reads. This table holds about 150,000 distinct CDR3 sequences, over 8.5% found once. V was pared by 8 bases and J by 0 bases, with 13 bases between. This CDR3 is built from 15 residues. Ten or more counts support this clonotype. Its antigen is currently unknown. The sequences come from PBMCs, collected before TCRalphabeta/CD19-depleted stem cell transplant. The TCR sequence derives from a boy between 2 and 10 years old with acute myeloid leukemia, due to receive a stem cell transplant. This sequence joins TRBV12-3 or TRBV12-4 and TRBJ2-2, with D uncertain. The CDR3: CASGVNTPNTGELFF. The CDR3 nucleotides read TGTGCCAGCGGCGTTAACACACCGAACACCGGGGAGCTGTTTTTT.